This T cell receptor (beta chain) was identified in a study of beta chain features in type 1 diabetes. Study summary: All of the samples together had 85 million to 140 million sorted cells examined.

This clone appeared a single time. The antigen remains unidentified. Every bit of the isolated RNA underwent reverse transcription, so sequencing read expressed TCRB transcripts. The assay was immunoSEQ multiplex PCR, and TCRdb's table has in-frame clones only and misses some. The table shows just over 15,000 clones, with roughly 40% occurring only once. Study-level findings and limits: Cells with high TCR expression could be over-represented by cDNA sequencing. Patients' naive, central memory and regulatory TCRB repertoires appeared more alike than those of healthy donors. For patients and controls alike, PCR might favor shorter templates to the same degree.

V lost 1 base and J lost 6, with 13 bases in between. The length of the CDR3 is 14 residues. CDR1 is SGHDT, CDR2 YYEEEE, per germline. The source is a woman aged 40-49 years in good health. Sequencing was done on a sample of stem cell memory CD4+ T cells from blood. V gene TRBV5-6 combines with J gene TRBJ1-1; unclear D gene. This CDR3 is CASSLYDFSAEAFF. Here the CDR3 DNA reads TGTGCCAGCAGCTTGTACGATTTTTCGGCTGAAGCTTTCTTT.